The rows below give T cell receptor beta chains drawn from one sample of a study of chemoradiotherapy in HPV16-positive cancers. Data came from immunoSEQ multiplex PCR; TCRdb stores just in-frame clones and leaves some out. The sample comprises over 10,000 clones, 60% to 75% of which are singletons, and about 7% rests with the top ten. The specimen was taken from a patient who underwent chemoradiotherapy. Receptor source: a human donor with HPV-associated anogenital cancer. The CDR3 runs from the conserved cysteine through the conserved F or W. The D gene is left open where the match is weak. Only part of the rows carry a size: once, few, many, or a class if the clone is expanded.

TGCAGTGCTAGGGGGGATGGCTACACCTTC CSARGDGYTF TRBJ1-2 10 . . TRBV20-1
TGCGCCAGCAGCCGTCCAAGGGCGAACACCGGGGAGCTGTTTTTT CASSRPRANTGELFF TRBJ2-2 15 . . TRBV5-1
TGTGCCAGTAGTTACACCGGGACTCCCAGCTCCTACGAGCAGTACTTC CASSYTGTPSSYEQYF TRBJ2-7 16 . . TRBV19
TGTGCCTGGAGGGTGACAGATAACTATGGCTACACCTTC CAWRVTDNYGYTF TRBJ1-2 13 . few TRBV30
TGCGCCAGCAGCTTGGGACTAGCGGGAGTGAGGACCTACGAGCAGTACTTC CASSLGLAGVRTYEQYF TRBJ2-7 17 TRBD2 . TRBV5-1
TGTGCCAGCAGCCGCCCGGACAGGATCAATCAGCCCCAGCATTTT CASSRPDRINQPQHF TRBJ1-5 15 TRBD1 few TRBV28
TGTGCCAGCAGCTTAGTTTGGGGTAGCGCCCCCCAAGAGACCCAGTACTTC CASSLVWGSAPQETQYF TRBJ2-5 17 . . TRBV7-2
TGTGCTAGCAGCTTAGCTAGCGGCACAGATACGCAGTATTTT CASSLASGTDTQYF TRBJ2-3 14 . . TRBV7-7
TGTGCCAGCAGCCACTCGGACGGCTCTGGGGCCAACGTCCTGACTTTC CASSHSDGSGANVLTF TRBJ2-6 16 . . TRBV4-2
TGTGCCATCAGTGAGTCGCGGAGGAACACTGAAGCTTTCTTT CAISESRRNTEAFF TRBJ1-1 14 . . TRBV10-3
TGTGCCAGCACAGCGGGAGAGGCAAATGAGCAGTTCTTC CASTAGEANEQFF TRBJ2-1 13 TRBD2 large TRBV6-1
TGTGCCAGCAGTGATACGTTAGGGACGGTTGAAGCTTTCTTT CASSDTLGTVEAFF TRBJ1-1 14 . few TRBV2
TGTGCCAGCAGCTATGGTAGCGGGAGCACAGATACGCAGTATTTT CASSYGSGSTDTQYF TRBJ2-3 15 TRBD2 . TRBV7-8
TGCGCCAGCAGTTTAGGACTGAGCTCCTACAATGAGCAGTTCTTC CASSLGLSSYNEQFF TRBJ2-1 15 . once TRBV5-1
TGTGCCAGCAGTCGGGACACCATGTACGAGCAGTACTTC CASSRDTMYEQYF TRBJ2-7 13 . few TRBV6-1
TGTGCCAGCAGTGCTGAGGCGTACCAAGAGACCCAGTACTTC CASSAEAYQETQYF TRBJ2-5 14 . . TRBV6-1
TGTGCCAGCAGCGATAGGACGGCGCCGGCGACTTTCTTT CASSDRTAPATFF TRBJ1-1 13 . . TRBV7-9